This T cell receptor (beta chain) was captured by sequencing in a study of blood T cell repertoires in COVID-19. V lost 4 bases and J 1 base, leaving 20 bases between the germline ends. This CDR3 contains 17 residues. Per the germline V gene, CDR1 is SGHRS and CDR2 is YFSETQ. The protocol was immunoSEQ multiplex PCR, while the TCRdb copy is restricted to in-frame clones and leaves out a portion. The repertoire holds under 200,000 clones, with 81% as singletons. The sequence derives from a woman between 40 and 50 years old with acute COVID-19. The chain combines TRBV5-1 with TRBJ1-1, with D perhaps matching TRBD1 (5 bases). Input material: PBMCs or T cells enriched from blood (not recorded which). The CDR3 sequence is CASSPGQGTMGNTEAFF. The CDR3 nucleotides read TGCGCCAGCAGCCCCGGACAAGGGACTATGGGGAACACTGAAGCTTTCTTT.